Here is one TCR beta chain with its context. The same CDR3 also results from other DNA sequences found in this sample. Per the germline V gene, CDR1 is SGHRS and CDR2 is YFSETQ. The V segment lost 0 bases and the J segment 5 bases; nucleotides outside the gene matches: 0. The CDR3 covers 14 residues. This record comes from a study of blood T cell repertoires in COVID-19. Repertoires were generated with immunoSEQ multiplex PCR, while TCRdb's copy carries only in-frame clones and drops some. The sample includes some 150,000 clones, about 79% of them seen just once. The clonotype was recovered from a woman older than 75 with acute or convalescent COVID-19. The source material was peripheral blood. V usage is TRBV5-1 and J usage is TRBJ1-4; TRBD1 aligns across 8 bases. This chain's CDR3 is CASSLGQGNEKLFF. In nucleotides, the CDR3 is TGCGCCAGCAGCTTGGGACAGGGGAATGAAAAACTGTTTTTT.